This T cell receptor (beta chain) was sequenced for a study of control samples from healthy donors and cancer patients. The method was immunoSEQ multiplex PCR; TCRdb's version includes in-frame clones alone and lacks a portion of them. The sample has about 150,000 clones, about nine tenths seen once; the top ten hold around 4.9%. This clone was seen a few times. Material for sequencing was blood. The TCR comes from a man younger than 45 in good health.

Here the CDR3 reads CASSQDIGRNNSPLHF. The CDR3, as DNA: TGTGCCAGCAGCCAAGATATCGGCAGAAATAATTCACCCCTCCACTTT. The V call is TRBV14, the J call TRBJ1-6, with no clear D. V lost 0 bases and J 5 bases, leaving 11 bases between the germline ends. The CDR3 runs 16 residues. Germline V gene sequence: CDR1 SGHDN, CDR2 FVKESK.